This T cell receptor beta chain was sequenced during a study of control samples from healthy donors and cancer patients. CDR1 and CDR2 from the germline V gene are SNHLY and FYNNEI. This CDR3 is 18 amino acids long. The V end was cut by 4 bases, the J end by 2 bases, with 18 bases between. Produced via immunoSEQ multiplex PCR; TCRdb's table is partial and in-frame only. Here the sample spans approximately 190,000 clones, about nine tenths being singletons. The chain links TRBV2 to TRBJ2-6, with D maybe TRBD2 (6 bases). The source material was blood. The TCR originated in a man under 40 in good health. The CDR3 protein is CASSALEGFRTGANVLTF. As DNA, the CDR3 is TGTGCCAGCAGTGCTTTGGAGGGGTTCCGCACTGGGGCCAACGTCCTGACTTTC.